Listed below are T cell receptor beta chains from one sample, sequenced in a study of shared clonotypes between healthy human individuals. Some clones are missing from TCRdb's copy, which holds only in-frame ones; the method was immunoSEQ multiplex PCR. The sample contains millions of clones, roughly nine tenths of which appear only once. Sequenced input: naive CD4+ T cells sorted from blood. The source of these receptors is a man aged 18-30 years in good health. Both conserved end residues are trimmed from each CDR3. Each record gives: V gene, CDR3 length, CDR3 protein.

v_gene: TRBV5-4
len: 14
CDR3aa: ASSLVGQGSSYEQY

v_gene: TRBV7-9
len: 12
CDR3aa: ASSPGVSTDTQY

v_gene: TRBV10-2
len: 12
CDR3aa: ASSEMDTGTEAF

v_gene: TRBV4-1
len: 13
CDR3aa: ASSQEFGGTTEAF

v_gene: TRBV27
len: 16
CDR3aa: ASRKGSGEGDYNSPLH

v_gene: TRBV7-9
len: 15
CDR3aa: ASSLGLRGRATNEQF

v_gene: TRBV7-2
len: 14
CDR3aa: ASSLQRGEGARGYT

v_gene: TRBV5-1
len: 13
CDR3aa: ASSLEGARYNEQF

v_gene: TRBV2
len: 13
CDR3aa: ASSQALALSYEQY

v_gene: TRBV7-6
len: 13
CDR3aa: ASPESWDIGYEQY

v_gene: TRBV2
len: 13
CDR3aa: ASGQGSNSNQPQH

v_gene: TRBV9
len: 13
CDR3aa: ASSPRGAARSEAF

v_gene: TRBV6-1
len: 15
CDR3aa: ASSERIRDGLNTEAF

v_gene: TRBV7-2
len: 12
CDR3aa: ASSLGTENTEAF

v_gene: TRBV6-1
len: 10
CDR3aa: ASSEAQGGYT

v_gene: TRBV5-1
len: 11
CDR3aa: ASSDSVGSEQF

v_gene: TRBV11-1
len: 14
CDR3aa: ASSLPMDKISYEQY

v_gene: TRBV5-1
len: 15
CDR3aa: ASSSMPAGVSYNEQF

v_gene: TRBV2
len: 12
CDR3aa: ASSGQFKNEKLF

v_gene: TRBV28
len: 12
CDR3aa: ASSLDRVNTEAF

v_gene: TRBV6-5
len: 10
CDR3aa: ASRSSTDTQY

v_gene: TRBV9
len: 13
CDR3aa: ASSPPGRASYEQY

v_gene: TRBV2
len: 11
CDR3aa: ASSRQGSYEQY

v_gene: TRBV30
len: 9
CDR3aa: AGGGQETQY

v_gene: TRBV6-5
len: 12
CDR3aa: ASSYGGQFNEQY

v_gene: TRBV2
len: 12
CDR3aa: ASNRRPSSYEQY

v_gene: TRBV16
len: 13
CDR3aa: ASSQAGTANTEAF

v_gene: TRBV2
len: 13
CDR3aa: ASSADRGGAYEQY

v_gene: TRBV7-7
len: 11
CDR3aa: ASSPDPQDTQY

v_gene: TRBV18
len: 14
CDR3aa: ASSPTPGQGQETQY

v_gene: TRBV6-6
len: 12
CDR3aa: ASSYSRGTNTIY

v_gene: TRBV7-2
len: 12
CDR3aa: ASSRDRSSYEQY

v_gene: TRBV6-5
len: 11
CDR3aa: ASSTSDRLGYT

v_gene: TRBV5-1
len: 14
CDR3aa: ASSLSTGVGRTEAF

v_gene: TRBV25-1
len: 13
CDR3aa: ASSEYQGALNGYT

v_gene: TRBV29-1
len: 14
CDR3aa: SVEGTSGSFGNEQY

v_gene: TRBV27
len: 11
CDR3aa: ASTGPNSYEQY

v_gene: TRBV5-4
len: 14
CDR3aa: ASSPAGQRLTDTQY

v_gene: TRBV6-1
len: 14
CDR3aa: ASSEGEGLARNEQF

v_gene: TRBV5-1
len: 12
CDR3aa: ASSLGRGSYEQY

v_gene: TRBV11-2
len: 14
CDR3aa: ASSLMVGAGRHEQY

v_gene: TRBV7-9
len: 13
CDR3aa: ASSPPWGNTGELF